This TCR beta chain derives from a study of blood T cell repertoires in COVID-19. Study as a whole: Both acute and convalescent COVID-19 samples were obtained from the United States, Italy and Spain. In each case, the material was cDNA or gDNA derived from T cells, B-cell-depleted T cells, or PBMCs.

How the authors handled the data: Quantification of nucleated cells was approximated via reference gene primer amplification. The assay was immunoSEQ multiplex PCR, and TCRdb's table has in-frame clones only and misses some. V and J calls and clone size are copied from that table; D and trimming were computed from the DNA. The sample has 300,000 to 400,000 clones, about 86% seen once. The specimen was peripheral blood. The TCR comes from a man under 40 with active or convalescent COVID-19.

The CDR3, as DNA: TGCAGCGTCCTAGAGACAGGGGGTGGTGAGCAGTACTTC. This gives the protein CSVLETGGGEQYF. The rearrangement joins TRBV29-1 to TRBJ2-7; TRBD1 matches 9 bases. The germline V gene encodes CDR1 SQVTM and CDR2 ANQGSEA. CDR3 length: 13 residues. V was pared by 6 bases and J by 7 bases, with 10 bases of the junction left unmatched.